This T cell receptor beta chain emerged from a study of blood T cells in healthy people across ages. Study-level points and caveats: Relative to aged donors, long-lived donors carried more naive CD4+ cells and displayed higher diversity. Possibly, changes in expanded clonotypes were confounded because donor CMV status was unknown.

About this clonotype: Its antigen is as yet unknown.

Donor samples were obtained from healthy Caucasian individuals from Russia, aged about 6 to 100. A second 7 to 11 cycle PCR used barcoded and J-beta primers. Each cDNA molecule received a tag from a template-switch adaptor that had 12 random nucleotides. TCRdb re-called the 5' RACE reads through MiXCR, storing one row per CDR3 protein. The data hold more than 600,000 distinct CDR3 sequences, with just under 25% observed a single time. Germline V lookup: CDR1 SGHVS, CDR2 FQNEAQ. This CDR3 has 14 residues. The J segment lost 8 bases and the V segment lost 1 base, leaving 3 bases of the junction unmatched. This sample also belongs to another study, concerning T cells of mothers and their children.

The receptor was isolated from a boy younger than 18 in good health. This chain links TRBV7-8 with TRBJ2-1, with 9 bases fitting TRBD1. The sequencing input was blood. The CDR3 is CASSLEQGADEQFF. CDR3 sequence (DNA): TGTGCCAGCAGCTTAGAACAGGGGGCAGATGAGCAGTTCTTC. The whole variable domain, filled in from reference TRBV7-8 and TRBJ2-1, reads GAGVSQSPRYKVAKRGQDVALRCDPISGHVSLFWYQQALGQGPEFLTYFQNEAQLDKSGLPSDRFFAERPEGSVSTLKIQRTQQEDSAVYLCASSLEQGADEQFFGPGTRLTVL.